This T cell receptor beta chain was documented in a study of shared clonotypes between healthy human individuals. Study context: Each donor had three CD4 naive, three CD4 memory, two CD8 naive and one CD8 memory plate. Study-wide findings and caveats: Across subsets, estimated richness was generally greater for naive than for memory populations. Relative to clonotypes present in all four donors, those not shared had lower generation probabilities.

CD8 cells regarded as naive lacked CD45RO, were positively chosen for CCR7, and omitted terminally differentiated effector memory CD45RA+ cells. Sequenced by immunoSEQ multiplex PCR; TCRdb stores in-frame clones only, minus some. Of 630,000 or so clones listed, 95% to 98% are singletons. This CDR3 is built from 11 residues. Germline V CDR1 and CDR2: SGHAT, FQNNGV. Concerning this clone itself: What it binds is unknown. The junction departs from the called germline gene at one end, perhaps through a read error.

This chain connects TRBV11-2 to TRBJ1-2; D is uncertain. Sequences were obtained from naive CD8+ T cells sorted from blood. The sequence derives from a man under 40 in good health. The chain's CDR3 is CASSDNSGYTF. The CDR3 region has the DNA TGTGCCAGCAGCGACAACTCTGGCTACACCTTC.